The present T cell receptor (beta chain) was sequenced within a study of blood T cell repertoires in COVID-19. About the research overall: The United States, Italy and Spain supplied acute and convalescent COVID-19 samples. PBMCs, B-cell-depleted T cells, or T cells provided the cDNA or gDNA that made up the material.

Original processing methods: Reference gene primer amplification gave nucleated cell count estimates. Using immunoSEQ multiplex PCR, the repertoire was profiled, and TCRdb retains in-frame clones only, with some absent. The D gene and trimming were derived from the DNA, and the V and J assignments and clone size from that table. The sample lists nearly 350,000 clones, around 91% occurring once. From germline, CDR1 is SEHNR and CDR2 FQNEAQ (reference sequence). This CDR3 contains 15 residues. The V and J ends lost 5 bases and 4 bases, in that order; junction bases with no gene match: 6. The chain carries TRBV7-9 and TRBJ2-2; 8 nucleotides line up with TRBD1. The sequence came from a woman aged 18-29 years who had recovered from COVID-19. The sequenced material came from peripheral blood. CDR3 region: CASSLGQGTTGELFF. CDR3 bases: TGTGCCAGCAGCCTTGGACAGGGCACCACCGGGGAGCTGTTTTTT.